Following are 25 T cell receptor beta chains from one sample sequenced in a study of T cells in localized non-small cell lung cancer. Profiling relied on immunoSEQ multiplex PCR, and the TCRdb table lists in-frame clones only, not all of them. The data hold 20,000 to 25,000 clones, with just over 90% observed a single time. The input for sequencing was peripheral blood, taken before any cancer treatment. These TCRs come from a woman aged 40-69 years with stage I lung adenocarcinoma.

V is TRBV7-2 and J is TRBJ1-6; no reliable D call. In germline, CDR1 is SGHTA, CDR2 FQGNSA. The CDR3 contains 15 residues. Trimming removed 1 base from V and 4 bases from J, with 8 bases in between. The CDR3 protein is CASSLETIYNSPLHF. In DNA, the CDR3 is TGTGCCAGCAGCTTAGAGACGATTTATAATTCACCCCTCCACTTT. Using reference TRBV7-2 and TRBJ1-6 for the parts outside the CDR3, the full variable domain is GAGVSQSPSNKVTEKGKDVELRCDPISGHTALYWYRQSLGQGLEFLIYFQGNSAPDKSGLPSDRFSAERTGGSVSTLTIQRTQQEDSAVYLCASSLETIYNSPLHFGNGTRLTVT.

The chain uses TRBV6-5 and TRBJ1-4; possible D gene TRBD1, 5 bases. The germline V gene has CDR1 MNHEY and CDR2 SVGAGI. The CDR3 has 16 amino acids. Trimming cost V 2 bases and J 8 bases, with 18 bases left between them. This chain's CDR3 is CASSYAAGEGEEKLFF. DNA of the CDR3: TGTGCCAGCAGTTACGCCGCGGGGGAAGGTGAAGAAAAACTGTTTTTT.

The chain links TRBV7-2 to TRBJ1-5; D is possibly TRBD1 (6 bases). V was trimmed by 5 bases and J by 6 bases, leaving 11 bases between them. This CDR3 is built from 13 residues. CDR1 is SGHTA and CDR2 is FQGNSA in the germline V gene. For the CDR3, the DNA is TGTGCCAGCAGCGCGCAAGGGGGTCAGCCCCAGCATTTT. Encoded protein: CASSAQGGQPQHF. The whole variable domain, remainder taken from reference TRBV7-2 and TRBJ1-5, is GAGVSQSPSNKVTEKGKDVELRCDPISGHTALYWYRQSLGQGLEFLIYFQGNSAPDKSGLPSDRFSAERTGGSVSTLTIQRTQQEDSAVYLCASSAQGGQPQHFGDGTRLSIL.

CDR3 nucleotides: TGTGCCAGCAGGGTGAATGGACAGGGAAACACCATATATTTT. Translating gives CASRVNGQGNTIYF. The rearrangement links TRBV6-5 to TRBJ1-3; tentatively, D is TRBD1 (6 bases). The CDR3 totals 14 residues. V lost 6 bases to trimming and J lost 4 bases, with 13 bases between them. CDR1 MNHEY and CDR2 SVGAGI come from the germline V gene.

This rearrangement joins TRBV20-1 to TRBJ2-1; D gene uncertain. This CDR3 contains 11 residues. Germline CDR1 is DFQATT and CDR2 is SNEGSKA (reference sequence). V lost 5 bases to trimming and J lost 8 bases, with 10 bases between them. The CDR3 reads CSAFPYDEQFF. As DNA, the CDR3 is TGCAGTGCTTTTCCCTATGATGAGCAGTTCTTC.

The CDR3 DNA is TGTGCCAGCAGCCACTCAGTAGGGGCCCAGACCTACGAGCAGTACTTC. Its translation is CASSHSVGAQTYEQYF. The rearrangement uses TRBV27 and TRBJ2-7, with D tentatively TRBD1 (5 bases). V was clipped by 6 bases and J by 2 bases, with 20 bases between them. Germline values: CDR1 MNHEY, CDR2 SMNVEV (reference sequence). This CDR3 is 16 amino acids long.

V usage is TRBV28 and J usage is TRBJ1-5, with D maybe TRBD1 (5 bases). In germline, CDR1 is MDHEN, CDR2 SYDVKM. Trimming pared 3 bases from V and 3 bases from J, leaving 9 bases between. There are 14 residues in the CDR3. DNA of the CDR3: TGTGCCAGCAGTTTCGACAGAGTCAATCAGCCCCAGCATTTT. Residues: CASSFDRVNQPQHF.

As DNA, the CDR3 is TGCGCCAGCAGCCCGGGGGGCCCACAGCTTCAGACCCAGTACTTC. It is translated as CASSPGGPQLQTQYF. The J gene is TRBJ2-5, the V gene TRBV5-1; tentatively, D is TRBD2 (7 bases). The CDR3 has 15 amino acids. Germline values: CDR1 SGHRS, CDR2 YFSETQ. V dropped 4 bases and J dropped 6 bases, with 19 bases sitting between them.

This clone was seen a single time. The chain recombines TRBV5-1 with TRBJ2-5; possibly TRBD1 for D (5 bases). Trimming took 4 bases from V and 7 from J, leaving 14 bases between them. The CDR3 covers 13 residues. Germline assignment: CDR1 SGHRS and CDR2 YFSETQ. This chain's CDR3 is CASSEQGTGTQYF. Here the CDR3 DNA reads TGCGCCAGCAGCGAGCAGGGCACGGGGACCCAGTACTTC.

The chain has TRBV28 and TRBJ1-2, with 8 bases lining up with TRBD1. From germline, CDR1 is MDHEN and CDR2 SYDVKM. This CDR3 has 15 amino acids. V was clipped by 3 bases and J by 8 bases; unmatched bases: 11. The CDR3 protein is CASSFGTGQGGGYTF. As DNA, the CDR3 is TGTGCCAGCAGTTTCGGTACCGGACAGGGTGGAGGCTACACCTTC.

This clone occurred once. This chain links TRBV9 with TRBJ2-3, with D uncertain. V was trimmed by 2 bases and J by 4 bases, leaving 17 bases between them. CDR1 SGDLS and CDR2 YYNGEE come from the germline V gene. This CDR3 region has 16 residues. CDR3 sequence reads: CASSVFALLAADTQYF. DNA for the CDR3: TGTGCCAGCAGCGTGTTCGCCCTTTTAGCCGCAGATACGCAGTATTTT.

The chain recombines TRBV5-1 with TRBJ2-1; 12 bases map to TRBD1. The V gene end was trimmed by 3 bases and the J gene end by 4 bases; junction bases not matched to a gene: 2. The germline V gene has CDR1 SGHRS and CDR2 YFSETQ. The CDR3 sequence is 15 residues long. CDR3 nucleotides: TGCGCCAGCAGCTGGGGACAGGGGGCGTACAATGAGCAGTTCTTC. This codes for CASSWGQGAYNEQFF.

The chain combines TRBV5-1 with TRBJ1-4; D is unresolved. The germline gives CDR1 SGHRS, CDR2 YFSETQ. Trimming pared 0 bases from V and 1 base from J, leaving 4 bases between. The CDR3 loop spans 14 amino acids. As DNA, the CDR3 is TGCGCCAGCAGCTTGGATCGAACTAATGAAAAACTGTTTTTT. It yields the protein CASSLDRTNEKLFF. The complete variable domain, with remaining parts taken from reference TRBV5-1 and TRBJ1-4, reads KAGVTQTPRYLIKTRGQQVTLSCSPISGHRSVSWYQQTPGQGLQFLFEYFSETQRNKGNFPGRFSGRQFSNSRSEMNVSTLELGDSALYLCASSLDRTNEKLFFGSGTQLSVL.

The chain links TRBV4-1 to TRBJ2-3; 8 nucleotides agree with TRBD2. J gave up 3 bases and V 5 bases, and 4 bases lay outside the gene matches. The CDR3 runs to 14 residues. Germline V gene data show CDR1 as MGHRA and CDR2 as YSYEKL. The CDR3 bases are TGCGCCAGCAGCGAAAAGCGGGAGACAGATACGCAGTATTTT. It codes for CASSEKRETDTQYF.

As DNA, the CDR3 is TGTGCCAGCCTCAGGCGGGAGAGGTTCAATGAGCAGTTCTTC. Its translation is CASLRRERFNEQFF. The chain has TRBV21-1 and TRBJ2-1; the D segment call TRBD2 is taken from the table without a DNA check. TRBV21-1 is noted as a pseudogene. The CDR3 consists of 14 residues.

The CDR3, as DNA: TGTGCCAGCTCACCCCCCGACAGGGTGGAGCAGTACTTC. Protein: CASSPPDRVEQYF. This chain connects TRBV18 to TRBJ2-7, with 7 bases lining up with TRBD1. In germline, CDR1 is KGHSH, CDR2 LQKENI. This CDR3 is 13 amino acids long. V dropped 3 bases and J dropped 7; count of bases not matched to a gene: 6.

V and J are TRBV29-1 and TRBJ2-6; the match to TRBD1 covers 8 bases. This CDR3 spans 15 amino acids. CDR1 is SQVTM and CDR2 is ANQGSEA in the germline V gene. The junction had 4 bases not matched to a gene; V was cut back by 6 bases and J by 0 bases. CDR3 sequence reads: CSVGTGISGANVLTF. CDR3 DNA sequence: TGCAGCGTGGGGACAGGAATCTCTGGGGCCAACGTCCTGACTTTC. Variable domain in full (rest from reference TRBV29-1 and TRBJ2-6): SAVISQKPSRDICQRGTSLTIQCQVDSQVTMMFWYRQQPGQSLTLIATANQGSEATYESGFVIDKFPISRPNLTFSTLTVSNMSPEDSSIYLCSVGTGISGANVLTFGAGSRLTVL.

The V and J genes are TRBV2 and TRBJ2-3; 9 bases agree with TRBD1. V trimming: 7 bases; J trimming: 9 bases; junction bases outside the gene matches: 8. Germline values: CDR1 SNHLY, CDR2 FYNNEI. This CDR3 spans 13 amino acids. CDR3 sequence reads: CASNRQGDGTQYF. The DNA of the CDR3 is TGTGCCAGCAATCGACAGGGGGACGGGACGCAGTATTTT.

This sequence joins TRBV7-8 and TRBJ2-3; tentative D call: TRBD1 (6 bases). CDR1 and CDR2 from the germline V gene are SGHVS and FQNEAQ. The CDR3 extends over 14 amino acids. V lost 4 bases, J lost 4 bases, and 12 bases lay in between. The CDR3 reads CASSSQGPSDTQYF. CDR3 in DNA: TGTGCCAGCAGCTCTCAGGGGCCTTCAGATACGCAGTATTTT. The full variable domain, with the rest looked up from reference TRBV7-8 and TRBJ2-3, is GAGVSQSPRYKVAKRGQDVALRCDPISGHVSLFWYQQALGQGPEFLTYFQNEAQLDKSGLPSDRFFAERPEGSVSTLKIQRTQQEDSAVYLCASSSQGPSDTQYFGPGTRLTVL.

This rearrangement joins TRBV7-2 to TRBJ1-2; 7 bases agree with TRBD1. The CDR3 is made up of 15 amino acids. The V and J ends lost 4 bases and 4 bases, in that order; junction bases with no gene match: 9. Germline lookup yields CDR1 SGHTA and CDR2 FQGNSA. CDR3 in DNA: TGTGCCAGCAGCTCCACAGGGGACGGAAGCTATGGCTACACCTTC. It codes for CASSSTGDGSYGYTF.

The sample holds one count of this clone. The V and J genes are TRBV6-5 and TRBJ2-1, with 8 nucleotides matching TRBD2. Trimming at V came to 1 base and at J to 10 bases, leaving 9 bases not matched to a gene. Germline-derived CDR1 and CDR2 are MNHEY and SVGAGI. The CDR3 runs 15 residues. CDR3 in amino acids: CASSYLSGSRGEQFF. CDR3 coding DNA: TGTGCCAGCAGTTACTTAAGCGGGAGCCGGGGGGAGCAGTTCTTC.

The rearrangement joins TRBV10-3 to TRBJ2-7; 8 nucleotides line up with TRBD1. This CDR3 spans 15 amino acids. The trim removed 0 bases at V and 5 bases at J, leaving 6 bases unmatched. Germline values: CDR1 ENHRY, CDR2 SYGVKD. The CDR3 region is CAISESTWTGNEQYF. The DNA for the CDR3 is TGTGCCATCAGTGAGTCGACGTGGACAGGGAACGAGCAGTACTTC.

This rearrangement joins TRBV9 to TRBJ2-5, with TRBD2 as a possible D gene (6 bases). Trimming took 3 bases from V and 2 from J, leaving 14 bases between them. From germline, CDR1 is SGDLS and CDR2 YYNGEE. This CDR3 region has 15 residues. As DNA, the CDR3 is TGTGCCAGCAGCGCGCCGGGACTGGGACAAGAGACCCAGTACTTC. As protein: CASSAPGLGQETQYF.

CDR3 DNA: TGTGCCAGCAGTTTCGCAGGGGAGATGCGAGAAAAACTGTTTTTT. This encodes CASSFAGEMREKLFF. The J gene is TRBJ1-4, the V gene TRBV28; D perhaps matches TRBD1 (6 bases). The germline V gene encodes CDR1 MDHEN and CDR2 SYDVKM. V shed 3 bases and J shed 8 bases, with 16 bases lying between them. The CDR3 is 15 amino acids.

CDR3 protein: CVSRDPNGKLFF. The CDR3 region has the DNA TGTGTATCCCGGGACCCTAACGGAAAACTGTTTTTT. This rearrangement joins TRBV28 to TRBJ1-4, with D possibly TRBD1 on 5 matching bases. This CDR3 spans 12 amino acids. Per the germline V gene, CDR1 is MDHEN and CDR2 is SYDVKM. The full variable domain, completed using reference TRBV28 and TRBJ1-4, is DVKVTQSSRYLVKRTGEKVFLECVQDMDHENMFWYRQDPGLGLRLIYFSYDVKMKEKGDIPEGYSVSREKKERFSLILESASTNQTSMYLCVSRDPNGKLFFGSGTQLSVL.